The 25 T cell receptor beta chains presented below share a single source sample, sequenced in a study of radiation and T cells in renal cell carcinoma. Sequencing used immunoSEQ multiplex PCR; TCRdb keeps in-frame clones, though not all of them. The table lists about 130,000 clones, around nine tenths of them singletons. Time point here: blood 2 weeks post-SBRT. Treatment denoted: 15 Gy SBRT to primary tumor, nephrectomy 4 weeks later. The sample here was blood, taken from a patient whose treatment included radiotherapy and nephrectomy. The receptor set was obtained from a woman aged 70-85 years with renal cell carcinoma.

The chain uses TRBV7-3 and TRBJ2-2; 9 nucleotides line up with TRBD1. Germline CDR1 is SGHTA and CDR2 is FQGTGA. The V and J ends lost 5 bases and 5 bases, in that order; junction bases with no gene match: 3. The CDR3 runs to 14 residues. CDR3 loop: CASSPTGGTGELFF. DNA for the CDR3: TGTGCCAGCAGCCCGACAGGGGGAACCGGGGAGCTGTTTTTT.

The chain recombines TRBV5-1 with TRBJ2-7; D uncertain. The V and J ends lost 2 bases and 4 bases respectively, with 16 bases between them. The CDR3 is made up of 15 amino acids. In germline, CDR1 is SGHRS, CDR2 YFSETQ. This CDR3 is CASSFDSKILYEQYF. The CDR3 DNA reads TGCGCCAGCAGCTTTGACTCTAAAATACTTTACGAGCAGTACTTC.

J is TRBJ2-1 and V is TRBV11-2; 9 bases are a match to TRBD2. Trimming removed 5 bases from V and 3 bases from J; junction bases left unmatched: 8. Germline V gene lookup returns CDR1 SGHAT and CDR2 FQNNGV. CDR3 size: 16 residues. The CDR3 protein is CASSPLLAGYYNEQFF. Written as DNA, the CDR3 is TGTGCCAGCAGCCCCCTTCTAGCGGGGTACTACAATGAGCAGTTCTTC.

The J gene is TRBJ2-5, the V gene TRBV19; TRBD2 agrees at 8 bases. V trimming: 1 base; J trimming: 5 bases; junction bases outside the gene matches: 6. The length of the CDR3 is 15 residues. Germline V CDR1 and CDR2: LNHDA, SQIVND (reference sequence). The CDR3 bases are TGTGCCAGTAGTATAGTCGGTAGCGGGGTTGAGACCCAGTACTTC. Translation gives CASSIVGSGVETQYF.

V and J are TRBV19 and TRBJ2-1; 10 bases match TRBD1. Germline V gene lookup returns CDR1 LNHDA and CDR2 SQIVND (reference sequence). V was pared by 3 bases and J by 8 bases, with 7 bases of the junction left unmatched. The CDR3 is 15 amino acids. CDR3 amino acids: CASSMGDRGLDEQFF. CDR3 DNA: TGTGCCAGTAGTATGGGAGACAGGGGGCTCGATGAGCAGTTCTTC.

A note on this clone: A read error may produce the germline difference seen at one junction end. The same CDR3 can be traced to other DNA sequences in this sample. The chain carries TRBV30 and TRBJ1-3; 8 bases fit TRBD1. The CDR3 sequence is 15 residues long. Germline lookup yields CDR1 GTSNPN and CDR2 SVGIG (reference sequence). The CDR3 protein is CAWSIQGGGGNTIYF. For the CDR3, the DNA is TGTGCTTGGAGTATACAGGGGGGCGGAGGAAACACCATATATTTT.

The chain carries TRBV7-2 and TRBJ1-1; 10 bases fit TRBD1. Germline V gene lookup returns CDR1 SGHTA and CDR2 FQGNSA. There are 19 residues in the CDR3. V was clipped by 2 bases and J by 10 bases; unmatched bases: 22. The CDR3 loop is CASSLLSFGTGAPRSGAFF. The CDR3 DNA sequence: TGTGCCAGCAGCTTATTAAGTTTCGGGACAGGGGCACCAAGAAGCGGAGCTTTCTTT.

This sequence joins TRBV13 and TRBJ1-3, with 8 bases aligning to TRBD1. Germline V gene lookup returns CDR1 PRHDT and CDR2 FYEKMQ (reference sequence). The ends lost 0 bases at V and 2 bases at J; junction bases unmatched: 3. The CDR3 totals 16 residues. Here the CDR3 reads CASSLGDRVAGNTIYF. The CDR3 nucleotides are TGTGCCAGCAGCTTAGGGGACAGGGTCGCTGGAAACACCATATATTTT.

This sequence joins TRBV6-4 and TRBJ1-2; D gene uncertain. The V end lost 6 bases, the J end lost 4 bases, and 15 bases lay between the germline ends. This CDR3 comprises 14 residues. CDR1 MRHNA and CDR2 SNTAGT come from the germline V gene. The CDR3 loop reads CASRPPHSLYGYTF. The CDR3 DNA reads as TGTGCCAGCAGACCCCCGCACAGTCTCTATGGCTACACCTTC.

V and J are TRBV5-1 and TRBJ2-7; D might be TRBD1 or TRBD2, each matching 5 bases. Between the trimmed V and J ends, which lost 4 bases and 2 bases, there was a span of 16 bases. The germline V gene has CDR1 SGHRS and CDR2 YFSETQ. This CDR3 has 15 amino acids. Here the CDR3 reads CASSHLRDLPYEQYF. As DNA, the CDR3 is TGCGCCAGCAGCCACCTCAGGGACCTCCCCTACGAGCAGTACTTC.

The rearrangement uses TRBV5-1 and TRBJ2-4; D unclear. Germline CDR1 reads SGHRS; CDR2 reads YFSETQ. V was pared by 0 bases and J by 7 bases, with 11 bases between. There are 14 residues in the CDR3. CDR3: CASSLALMENIQYF. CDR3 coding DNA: TGCGCCAGCAGCTTGGCACTCATGGAGAACATTCAGTACTTC.

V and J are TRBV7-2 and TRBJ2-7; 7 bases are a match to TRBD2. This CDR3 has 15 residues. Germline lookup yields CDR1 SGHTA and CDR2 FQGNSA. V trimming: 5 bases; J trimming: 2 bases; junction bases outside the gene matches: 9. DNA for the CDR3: TGTGCCAGCAGCCCTATAGCGGGTCCGACCTACGAGCAGTACTTC. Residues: CASSPIAGPTYEQYF.

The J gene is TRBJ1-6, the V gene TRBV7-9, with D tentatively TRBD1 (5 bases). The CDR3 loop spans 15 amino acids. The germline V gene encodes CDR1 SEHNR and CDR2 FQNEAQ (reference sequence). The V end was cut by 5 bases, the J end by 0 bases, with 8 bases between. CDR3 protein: CASSRGSSYNSPLHF. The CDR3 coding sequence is TGTGCCAGCAGCCGGGGGAGCTCCTATAATTCACCCCTCCACTTT.

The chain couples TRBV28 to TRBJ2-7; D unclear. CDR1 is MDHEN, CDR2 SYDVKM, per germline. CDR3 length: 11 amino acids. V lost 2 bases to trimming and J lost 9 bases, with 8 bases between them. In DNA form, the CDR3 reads TGTGCCAGCAGTTTAGGGGAATCGCAGTACTTC. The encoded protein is CASSLGESQYF.

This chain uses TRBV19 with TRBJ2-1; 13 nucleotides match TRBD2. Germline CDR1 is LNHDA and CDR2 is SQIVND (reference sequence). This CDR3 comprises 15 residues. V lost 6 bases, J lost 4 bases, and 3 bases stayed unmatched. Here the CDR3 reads CASSLLAGGYNEQFF. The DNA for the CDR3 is TGTGCCAGTAGCCTACTAGCGGGGGGGTACAATGAGCAGTTCTTC.

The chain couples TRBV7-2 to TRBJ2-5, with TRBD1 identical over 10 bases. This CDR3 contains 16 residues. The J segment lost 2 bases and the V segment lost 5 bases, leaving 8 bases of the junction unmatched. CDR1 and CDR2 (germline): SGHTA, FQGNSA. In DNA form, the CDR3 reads TGTGCCAGCAGCCTTTCTCCGGGACAGGGGCAAGAGACCCAGTACTTC. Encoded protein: CASSLSPGQGQETQYF.

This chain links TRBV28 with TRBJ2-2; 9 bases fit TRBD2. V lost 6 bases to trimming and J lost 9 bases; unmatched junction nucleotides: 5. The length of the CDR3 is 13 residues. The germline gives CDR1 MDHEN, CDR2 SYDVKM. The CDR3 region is CASRPGTSRELFF. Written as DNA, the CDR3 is TGTGCCAGCAGGCCCGGGACTAGCAGGGAGCTGTTTTTT.

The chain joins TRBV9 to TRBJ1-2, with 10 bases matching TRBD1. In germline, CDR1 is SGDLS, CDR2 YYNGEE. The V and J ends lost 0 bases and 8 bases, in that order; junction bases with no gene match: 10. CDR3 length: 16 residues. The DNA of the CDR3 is TGTGCCAGCAGCGTAGAGGCGGGACAGGGGATTTTAGGCTACACCTTC. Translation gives CASSVEAGQGILGYTF.

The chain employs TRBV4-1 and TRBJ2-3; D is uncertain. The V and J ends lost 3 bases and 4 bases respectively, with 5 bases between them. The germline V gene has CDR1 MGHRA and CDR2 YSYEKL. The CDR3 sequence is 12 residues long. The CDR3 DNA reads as TGCGCCAGCAGCCACCGCCCAGATACGCAGTATTTT. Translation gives CASSHRPDTQYF.

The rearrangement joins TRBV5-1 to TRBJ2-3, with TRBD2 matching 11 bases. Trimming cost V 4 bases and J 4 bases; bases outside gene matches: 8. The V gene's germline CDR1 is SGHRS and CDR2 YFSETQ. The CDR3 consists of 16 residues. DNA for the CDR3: TGCGCCAGCAGCGGGATAGCGGGGGGGCCCTCAGATACGCAGTATTTT. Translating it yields CASSGIAGGPSDTQYF.

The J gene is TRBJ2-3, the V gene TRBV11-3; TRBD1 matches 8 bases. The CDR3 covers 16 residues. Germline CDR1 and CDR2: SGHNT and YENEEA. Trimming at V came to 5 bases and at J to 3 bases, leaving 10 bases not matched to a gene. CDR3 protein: CASSPPGGWATDTQYF. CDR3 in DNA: TGTGCCAGCAGCCCACCAGGGGGCTGGGCAACAGATACGCAGTATTTT.

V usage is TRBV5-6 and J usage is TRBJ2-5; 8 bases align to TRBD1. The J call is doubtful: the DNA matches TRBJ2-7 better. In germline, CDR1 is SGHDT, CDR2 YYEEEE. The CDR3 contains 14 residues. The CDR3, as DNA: TGTGCCAGCAGCTTGCAGGGGGCGTGGAACGAGCAGTACTTC. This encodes CASSLQGAWNEQYF.

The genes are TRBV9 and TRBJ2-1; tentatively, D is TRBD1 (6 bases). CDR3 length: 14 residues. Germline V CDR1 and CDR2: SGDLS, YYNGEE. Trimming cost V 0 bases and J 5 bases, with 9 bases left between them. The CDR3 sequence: CASSVGAGDNEQFF. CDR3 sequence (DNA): TGTGCCAGCAGCGTAGGGGCAGGGGACAATGAGCAGTTCTTC.

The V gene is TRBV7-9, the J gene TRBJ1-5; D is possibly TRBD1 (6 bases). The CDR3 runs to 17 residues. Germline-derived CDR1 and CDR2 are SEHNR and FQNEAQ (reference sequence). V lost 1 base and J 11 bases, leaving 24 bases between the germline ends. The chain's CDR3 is CASSLEGPGLSAGAQHF. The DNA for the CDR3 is TGTGCCAGCAGCTTAGAGGGGCCAGGACTCAGCGCAGGGGCCCAGCATTTT.

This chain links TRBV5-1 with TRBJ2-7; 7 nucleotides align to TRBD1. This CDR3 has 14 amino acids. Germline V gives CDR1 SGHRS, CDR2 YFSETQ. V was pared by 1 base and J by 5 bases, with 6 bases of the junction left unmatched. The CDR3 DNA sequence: TGCGCCAGCAGCTTGAGGTCTACAGGGGACGAGCAGTACTTC. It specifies CASSLRSTGDEQYF.